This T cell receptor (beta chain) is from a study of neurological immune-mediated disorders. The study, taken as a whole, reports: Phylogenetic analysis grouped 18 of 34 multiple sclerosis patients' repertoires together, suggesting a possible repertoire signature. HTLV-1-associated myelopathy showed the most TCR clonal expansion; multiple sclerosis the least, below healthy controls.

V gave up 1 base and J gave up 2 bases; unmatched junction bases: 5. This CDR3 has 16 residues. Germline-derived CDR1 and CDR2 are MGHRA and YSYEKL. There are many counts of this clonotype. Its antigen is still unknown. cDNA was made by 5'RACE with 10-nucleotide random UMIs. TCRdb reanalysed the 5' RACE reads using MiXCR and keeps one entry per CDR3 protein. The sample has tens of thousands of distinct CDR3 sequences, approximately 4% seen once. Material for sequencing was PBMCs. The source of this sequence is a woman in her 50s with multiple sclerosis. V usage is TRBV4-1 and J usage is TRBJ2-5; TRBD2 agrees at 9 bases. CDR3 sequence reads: CASSQGSAGGQETQYF. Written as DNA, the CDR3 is TGCGCCAGCAGCCAAGGGAGTGCGGGGGGGCAAGAGACCCAGTACTTC.